These 17 T cell receptor beta chains were all obtained from the same sample, sequenced in a study of breast tumors, draining lymph nodes, adjacent tissues. MiXCR, applied by TCRdb to the multiplex PCR reads, yields one record per CDR3 protein. The data show over 100,000 distinct CDR3 sequences, about 22% seen once. Breast cancer patients provided tissue from their axillary draining lymph nodes. Sequencing was carried out using axillary lymph node tissue. Source of these receptors: a female donor with breast cancer. Some clones in this sample may be carry-over from other donors' samples.

At least ten counts were recorded for this clonotype. The V and J genes are TRBV5-6 and TRBJ1-4; 10 bases match TRBD1. The CDR3 contains 18 residues. Germline-derived CDR1 and CDR2 are SGHDT and YYEEEE. V was clipped by 1 base and J by 0 bases; unmatched bases: 6. CDR3 coding DNA: TGTGCCAGCAGCTTGCACCGGGACAGGGGCACAACTAATGAAAAACTGTTTTTT. The encoded protein is CASSLHRDRGTTNEKLFF.

This clonotype was seen just once. A much larger clone lies a single base off, so this may be a read error. Given the absence of the conserved phenylalanine or tryptophan at the CDR3 end, a read error is likely. This rearrangement joins TRBV6-5 to TRBJ2-7; D possibly corresponds to TRBD2 (5 bases). Germline V gene sequence: CDR1 MNHEY, CDR2 SVGAGI. V was trimmed by 5 bases and J by 5 bases, leaving 25 bases between them. The CDR3 runs 17 residues. The CDR3 sequence is CASSRAGKTLSPDEQYL. As DNA, the CDR3 is TGTGCCAGCAGTAGGGCCGGGAAGACGCTAAGCCCGGACGAGCAGTACCTC.

This clonotype showed up many times. The V and J genes are TRBV14 and TRBJ2-7, with 8 bases matching TRBD2. With V trimmed by 5 bases and J by 0 bases, 9 bases remained unmatched. Per the germline V gene, CDR1 is SGHDN and CDR2 is FVKESK. This CDR3 spans 16 amino acids. Here the CDR3 reads CASSEGLSGSSYEQYF. In DNA form, the CDR3 reads TGTGCCAGCAGCGAAGGCCTCAGCGGGAGCTCCTACGAGCAGTACTTC.

This clonotype was counted many times. This chain links TRBV20-1 with TRBJ2-6, with D unresolved. CDR1 and CDR2 (germline): DFQATT, SNEGSKA (reference sequence). The CDR3 sequence is 14 residues long. The V gene lost 2 bases and the J gene lost 4 bases, with 9 bases spanning the gap. The CDR3 nucleotides are TGCAGTGCTAGATCCGTGGAGGGGGCCAACGTCCTGACTTTC. This translates into CSARSVEGANVLTF.

This clonotype showed up many times. The V and J genes are TRBV19 and TRBJ2-2; 10 nucleotides match TRBD1. Trimming took 6 bases from V and 5 from J; bases not matched to a gene: 6. This CDR3 region has 15 residues. Germline V gene sequence: CDR1 LNHDA, CDR2 SQIVND (reference sequence). The CDR3 protein is CASRADRGRTGELFF. In DNA, the CDR3 is TGTGCCAGTAGGGCCGACAGGGGGCGAACCGGGGAGCTGTTTTTT.

In this sample, this clonotype turned up once. A read error is possible here, since a much larger clone lies one base away. The chain links TRBV4-1 to TRBJ1-3, with a tentative D call TRBD1 (6 bases). The CDR3 runs to 16 residues. The germline CDR1 and CDR2 sequences are MGHRA and YSYEKL. V dropped 2 bases and J dropped 3 bases, with 14 bases sitting between them. The CDR3 nucleotides are TGCGCCAGCAGCCAAAATACGGGCAGGGGTGGAAACACCATATATTTT. Translation: CASSQNTGRGGNTIYF.

Ten or more counts support this clonotype. The chain couples TRBV4-3 to TRBJ2-2; D not certain. Looked up from germline, CDR1 is LGHNA and CDR2 is YSLEER. CDR3 size: 13 residues. V lost 3 bases and J 8 bases, leaving 10 bases between the germline ends. The CDR3 nucleotides read TGCGCCAGCAGCCAGGGATGGGCGGGGGAGCTGTTTTTT. Protein sequence: CASSQGWAGELFF.

This clonotype came up many times. The chain uses TRBV15 and TRBJ2-3; TRBD2 matches at 10 bases. Germline V gives CDR1 LNHNV, CDR2 YYDKDF (reference sequence). The CDR3 length is 15 residues. V trimming: 6 bases; J trimming: 7 bases; junction bases outside the gene matches: 10. In DNA form, the CDR3 reads TGTGCCACCAGATCTTCTAGCGGGAGACGAAATACGCAGTATTTT. It encodes CATRSSSGRRNTQYF. The full variable domain, in which reference TRBV15 and TRBJ2-3 provide the parts outside the CDR3, is DAMVIQNPRYQVTQFGKPVTLSCSQTLNHNVMYWYQQKSSQAPKLLFHYYDKDFNNEADTPDNFQSRRPNTSFCFLDIRSPGLGDTAMYLCATRSSSGRRNTQYFGPGTRLTVL.

This clonotype was picked up many times. J is TRBJ2-5 and V is TRBV29-1; D gene uncertain. The germline V and J ends were trimmed by 7 bases and 2 bases, with 8 bases remaining between them. CDR1 is SQVTM and CDR2 is ANQGSEA in the germline V gene. The CDR3 is 11 residues long. The CDR3 protein is CSGGGQETQYF. The CDR3 region has the DNA TGCAGCGGAGGCGGACAAGAGACCCAGTACTTC. The variable domain in full, completed from reference TRBV29-1 and TRBJ2-5, reads SAVISQKPSRDICQRGTSLTIQCQVDSQVTMMFWYRQQPGQSLTLIATANQGSEATYESGFVIDKFPISRPNLTFSTLTVSNMSPEDSSIYLCSGGGQETQYFGPGTRLLVL.

Concerning this clonotype: This CDR3 is missing its conserved last phenylalanine or tryptophan, likely due to a read error. V is TRBV9 and J is TRBJ1-1; 9 nucleotides align to TRBD1. Germline CDR1 SGDLS, CDR2 YYNGEE. CDR3 size: 15 residues. The V segment lost 3 bases and the J segment 5 bases; nucleotides outside the gene matches: 8. The CDR3 DNA is TGTGCCAGCAGCGAGATGGGGACAGGGCCTACTGAAGCTTTCTCT. Translation: CASSEMGTGPTEAFS.

The chain employs TRBV14 and TRBJ1-1, with D perhaps matching TRBD1 (6 bases). The germline gives CDR1 SGHDN, CDR2 FVKESK. V was clipped by 4 bases and J by 0 bases, with 18 bases between them. CDR3 length: 17 residues. CDR3 sequence: CASSPAEGGIMNTEAFF. The CDR3 region has the DNA TGTGCCAGCAGCCCAGCTGAGGGGGGCATCATGAACACTGAAGCTTTCTTT. Based on the CDR3 plus reference TRBV14 and TRBJ1-1, the full variable domain is EAGVTQFPSHSVIEKGQTVTLRCDPISGHDNLYWYRRVMGKEIKFLLHFVKESKQDESGMPNNRFLAERTGGTYSTLKVQPAELEDSGVYFCASSPAEGGIMNTEAFFGQGTRLTVV.

There are a few counts of this clonotype. This may be a read error, as it is one base from a much larger clone. The chain carries TRBV7-6 and TRBJ2-7; 8 bases match TRBD1. The CDR3 sequence is 15 residues long. CDR1 and CDR2 from the germline V gene are SGHVS and FNYEAQ. This chain's CDR3 is CVSSLAPGGSYEQYF. CDR3 coding DNA: TGTGTCAGCAGCTTAGCGCCAGGGGGCAGCTACGAGCAGTACTTC. The entire variable domain, with the rest obtained from reference TRBV7-6 and TRBJ2-7, is as follows: GAGVSQSPRYKVTKRGQDVALRCDPISGHVSLYWYRQALGQGPEFLTYFNYEAQQDKSGLPNDRFSAERPEGSISTLTIQRTEQRDSAMYRCVSSLAPGGSYEQYFGPGTRLTVT.

The chain couples TRBV7-6 to TRBJ2-3; no definite D call. CDR1 is SGHVS, CDR2 FNYEAQ, per germline. The CDR3 consists of 15 residues. The V gene lost 4 bases and the J gene lost 3 bases, with 14 bases spanning the gap. The CDR3 DNA follows: TGTGCCAGCAGCTCTAACCATGCCCTGACAGATACGCAGTATTTT. Amino acids: CASSSNHALTDTQYF.

This clonotype was recorded a few times. The chain is built from TRBV12-3 or TRBV12-4 and TRBJ2-7; D may be TRBD1 or TRBD2 (5 bases each). The CDR3 has 14 amino acids. V lost 5 bases and J lost 2, with 13 bases in between. The CDR3 protein is CASSPGTGTYEQYF. CDR3 DNA sequence: TGTGCCAGCAGTCCCGGGACGGGGACCTACGAGCAGTACTTC.

The chain carries TRBV20-1 and TRBJ2-5, with a weak D call TRBD2 (5 bases). The germline V and J ends were trimmed by 1 base and 1 base, with 7 bases remaining between them. The CDR3 is 13 amino acids. Per germline, CDR1 DFQATT and CDR2 SNEGSKA (reference sequence). The CDR3 sequence: CSARGRGQETQYF. CDR3 nucleotide sequence: TGCAGTGCTAGAGGACGGGGCCAAGAGACCCAGTACTTC.

As concerns this clonotype: A much larger clone is a single base away; this may be a read error. The chain uses TRBV4-1 and TRBJ2-3, with D perhaps TRBD1 (5 bases). The CDR3 loop spans 15 amino acids. Germline V CDR1 and CDR2: MGHRA, YSYEKL. CDR3 sequence reads: CAGSQSGYGTDTQYF. The DNA of the CDR3 is TGCGCCGGCAGCCAATCAGGGTATGGCACAGATACGCAGTATTTT.

As concerns this clonotype: A much larger clonotype is one base distant, so this may be a read error. This chain connects TRBV7-2 to TRBJ2-7; D remains unclear. Germline V lookup: CDR1 SGHTA, CDR2 FQGNSA. The CDR3 covers 13 residues. The DNA of the CDR3 is TGTGCCAGCAGCTTAGTCCGTACCTACGGGCAGTACTTC. It encodes CASSLVRTYGQYF. Based on the CDR3 plus reference TRBV7-2 and TRBJ2-7, the full variable domain is GAGVSQSPSNKVTEKGKDVELRCDPISGHTALYWYRQSLGQGLEFLIYFQGNSAPDKSGLPSDRFSAERTGGSVSTLTIQRTQQEDSAVYLCASSLVRTYGQYFGPGTRLTVT.